This T cell receptor beta chain was retrieved from a study of Ad26.COV2.S vaccination and SARS-CoV-2 variants. Study-wide background: Donor allocation was to the COV1001 Ad26.COV2.S trial arm. Intramuscular Ad26.COV2.S at 5x10^10 or 1x10^11 viral particles.

The CDR3 is made up of 14 amino acids. CDR1 is LNHNV and CDR2 is YYDKDF in the germline V gene (reference sequence). V was clipped by 2 bases and J by 7 bases; unmatched bases: 5. Study-wide points: Vaccine recipients and placebo recipients showed similar non-spike TCR breadth.

Treatment of the sample: some 20 received Ad26.COV2.S at low or high dose, single or two shots; roughly five received placebo; per-sample allocation not given. Collection of samples fell on day 63 after the first vaccine or placebo injection. An adult donor aged 18-55 years was enrolled in Boston. As concerns this clone: Antigen: not known.

Method: immunoSEQ multiplex PCR; TCRdb's copy keeps in-frame clones and lacks some. The sample yields fewer than 500,000 clones, around 90% seen once. This chain connects TRBV15 to TRBJ1-5, with 7 nucleotides matching TRBD1. The input for sequencing was peripheral blood, taken in a trial of Ad26.COV2.S vaccine versus placebo. The origin of this receptor is a person aged 18-65 years who received the Ad26.COV2.S COVID-19 vaccine or a placebo. The CDR3 is CATSRYRGGQPQHF. The CDR3 bases are TGTGCCACCAGCAGATACAGGGGAGGACAGCCCCAGCATTTT.